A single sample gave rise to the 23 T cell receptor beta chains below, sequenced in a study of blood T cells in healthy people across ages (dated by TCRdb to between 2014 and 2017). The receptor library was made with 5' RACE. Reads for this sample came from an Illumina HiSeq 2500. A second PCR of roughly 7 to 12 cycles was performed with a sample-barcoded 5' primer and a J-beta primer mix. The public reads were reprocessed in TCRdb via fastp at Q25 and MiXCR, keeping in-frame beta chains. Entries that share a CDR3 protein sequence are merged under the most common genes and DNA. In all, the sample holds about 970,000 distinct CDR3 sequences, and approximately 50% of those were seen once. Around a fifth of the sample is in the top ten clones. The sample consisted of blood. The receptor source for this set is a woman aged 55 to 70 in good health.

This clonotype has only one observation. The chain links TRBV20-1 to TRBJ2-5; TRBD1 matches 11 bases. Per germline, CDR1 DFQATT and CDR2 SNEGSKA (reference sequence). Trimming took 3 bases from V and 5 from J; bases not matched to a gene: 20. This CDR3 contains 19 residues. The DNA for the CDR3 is TGCAGTGCTAGGGCCCTCTTTTCGGACAGGGGGCTTCGGGGGGAGACCCAGTACTTC. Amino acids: CSARALFSDRGLRGETQYF.

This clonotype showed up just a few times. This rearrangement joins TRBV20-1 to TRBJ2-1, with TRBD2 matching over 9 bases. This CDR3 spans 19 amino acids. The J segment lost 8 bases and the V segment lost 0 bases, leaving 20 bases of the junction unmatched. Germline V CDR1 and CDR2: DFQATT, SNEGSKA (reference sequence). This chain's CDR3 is CSARDNLRSRAGGWYEQFF. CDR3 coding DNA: TGCAGTGCTAGAGATAATCTCCGATCGCGAGCGGGAGGCTGGTATGAGCAGTTCTTC.

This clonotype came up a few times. In DNA, the CDR3 is TGTGCCAGCAGTTGGGGAATCAGGGGTGAAGGAGGCTACACCTTC. Amino acids: CASSWGIRGEGGYTF. This chain links TRBV6-5 with TRBJ1-2, with a weak D call TRBD1 (6 bases). CDR1 MNHEY and CDR2 SVGAGI come from the germline V gene. The germline V and J ends were trimmed by 4 bases and 8 bases, with 20 bases remaining between them. The CDR3 sequence is 15 residues long.

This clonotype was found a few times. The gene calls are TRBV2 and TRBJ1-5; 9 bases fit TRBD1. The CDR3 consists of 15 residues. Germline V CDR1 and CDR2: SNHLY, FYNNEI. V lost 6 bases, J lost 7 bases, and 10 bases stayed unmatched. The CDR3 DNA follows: TGTGCCAGCAGAATAGACAGGGGGTTAAGGCAGCCCCAGCATTTT. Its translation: CASRIDRGLRQPQHF.

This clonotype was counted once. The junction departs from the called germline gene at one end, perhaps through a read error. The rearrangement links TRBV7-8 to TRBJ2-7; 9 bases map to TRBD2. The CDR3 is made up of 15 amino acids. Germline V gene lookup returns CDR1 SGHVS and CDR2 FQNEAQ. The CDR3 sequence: CTSSLPGGRAYEQYF. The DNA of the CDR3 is TGTACCAGCAGCCTTCCCGGCGGGAGGGCCTACGAGCAGTACTTC.

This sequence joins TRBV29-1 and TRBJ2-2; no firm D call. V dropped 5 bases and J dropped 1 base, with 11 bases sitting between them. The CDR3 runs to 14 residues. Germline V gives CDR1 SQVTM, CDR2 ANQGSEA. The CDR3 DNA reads TGCAGCGTTAGTTCGACGGAGAACACCGGGGAGCTGTTTTTT. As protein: CSVSSTENTGELFF.

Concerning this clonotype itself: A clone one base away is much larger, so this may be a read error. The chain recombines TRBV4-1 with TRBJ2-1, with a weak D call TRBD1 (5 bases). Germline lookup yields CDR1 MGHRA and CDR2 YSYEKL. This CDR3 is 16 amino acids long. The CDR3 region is CARSQDPQGSYNEQFF. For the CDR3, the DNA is TGCGCCAGAAGCCAAGATCCCCAGGGCTCCTACAATGAGCAGTTCTTC.

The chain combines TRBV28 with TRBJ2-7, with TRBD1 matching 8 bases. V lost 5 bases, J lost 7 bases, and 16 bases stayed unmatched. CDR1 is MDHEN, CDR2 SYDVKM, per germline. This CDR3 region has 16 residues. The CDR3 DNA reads TGTGCCAGCAGTGGCCCCTCCGGACAGGGTGCTCGGGAGCAGTACTTC. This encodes CASSGPSGQGAREQYF.

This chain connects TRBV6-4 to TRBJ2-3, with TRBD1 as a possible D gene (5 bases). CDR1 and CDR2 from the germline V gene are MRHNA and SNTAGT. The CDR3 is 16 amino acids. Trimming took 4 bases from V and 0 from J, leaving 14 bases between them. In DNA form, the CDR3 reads TGTGCCAGCAGTGCGGCCCCAGGGATGAGCACAGATACGCAGTATTTT. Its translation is CASSAAPGMSTDTQYF.

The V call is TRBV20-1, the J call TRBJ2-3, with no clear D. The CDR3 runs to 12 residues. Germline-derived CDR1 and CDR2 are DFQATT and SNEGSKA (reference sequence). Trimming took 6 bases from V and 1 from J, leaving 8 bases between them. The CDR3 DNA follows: TGCAGTGCGCTCCGGGGCACAGATACGCAGTATTTT. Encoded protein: CSALRGTDTQYF.

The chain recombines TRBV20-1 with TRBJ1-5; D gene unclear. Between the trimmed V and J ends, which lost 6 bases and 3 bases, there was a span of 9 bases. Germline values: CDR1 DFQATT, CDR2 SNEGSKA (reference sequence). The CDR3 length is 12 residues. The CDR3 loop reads CSAMENNQPQHF. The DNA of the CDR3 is TGCAGTGCAATGGAAAACAATCAGCCCCAGCATTTT.

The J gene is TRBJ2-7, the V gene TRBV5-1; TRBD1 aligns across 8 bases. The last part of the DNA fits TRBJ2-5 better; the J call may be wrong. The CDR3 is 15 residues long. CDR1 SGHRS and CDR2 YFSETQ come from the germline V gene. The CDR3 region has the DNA TGCGCCAGCAGCTTATTGTCAGGGGGCGAGGGGACCCAGTACTTC. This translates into CASSLLSGGEGTQYF.

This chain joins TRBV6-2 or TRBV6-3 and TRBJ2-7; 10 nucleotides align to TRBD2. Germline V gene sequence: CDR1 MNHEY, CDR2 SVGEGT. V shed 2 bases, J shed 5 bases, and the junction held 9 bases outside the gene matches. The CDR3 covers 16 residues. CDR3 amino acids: CASSYPSGRAGDEQYF. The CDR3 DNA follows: TGTGCCAGCAGTTACCCGAGCGGGAGGGCCGGCGACGAGCAGTACTTC.

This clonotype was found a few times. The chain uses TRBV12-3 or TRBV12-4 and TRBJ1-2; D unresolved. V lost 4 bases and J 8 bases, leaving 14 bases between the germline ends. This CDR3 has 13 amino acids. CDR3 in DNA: TGTGCCAGCAGTTACACGGGAGTTTACGGCTACACCTTC. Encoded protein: CASSYTGVYGYTF.

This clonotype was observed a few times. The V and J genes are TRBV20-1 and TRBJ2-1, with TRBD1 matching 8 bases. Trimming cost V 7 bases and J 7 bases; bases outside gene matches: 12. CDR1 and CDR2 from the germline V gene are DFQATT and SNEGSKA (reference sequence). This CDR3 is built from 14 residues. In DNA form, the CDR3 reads TGCAGTGGAGACCGGACAGGGATTAGGAATGAGCAGTTCTTC. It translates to CSGDRTGIRNEQFF.

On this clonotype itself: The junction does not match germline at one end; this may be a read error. DNA of the CDR3: TGCGCCAGCAGACCCGGACTAGCGGGAGCGGGTGAGCAGTTTTTT. Translation gives CASRPGLAGAGEQFF. The chain is built from TRBV4-1 and TRBJ2-2, with TRBD2 identical over 13 bases. This CDR3 is 15 amino acids long. Germline V lookup: CDR1 MGHRA, CDR2 YSYEKL.

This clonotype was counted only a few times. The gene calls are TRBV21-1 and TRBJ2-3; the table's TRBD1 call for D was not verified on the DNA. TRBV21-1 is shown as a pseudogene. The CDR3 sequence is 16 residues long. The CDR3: CASSKRPGGRTDTQYF. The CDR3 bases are TGTGCCAGCAGCAAAAGACCGGGGGGACGCACAGATACGCAGTATTTT.

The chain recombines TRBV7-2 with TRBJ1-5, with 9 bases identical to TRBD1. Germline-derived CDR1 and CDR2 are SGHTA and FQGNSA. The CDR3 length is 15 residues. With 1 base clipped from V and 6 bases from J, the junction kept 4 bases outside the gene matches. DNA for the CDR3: TGTGCCAGCAGCTTAGACAGGGGGCTGGGTCAGCCCCAGCATTTT. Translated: CASSLDRGLGQPQHF.

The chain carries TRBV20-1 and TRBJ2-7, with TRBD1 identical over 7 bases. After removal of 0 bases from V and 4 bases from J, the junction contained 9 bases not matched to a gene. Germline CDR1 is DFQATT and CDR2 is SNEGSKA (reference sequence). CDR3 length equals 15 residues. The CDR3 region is CSARDWGTAIYEQYF. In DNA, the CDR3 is TGCAGTGCTAGAGATTGGGGGACAGCAATTTACGAGCAGTACTTC.

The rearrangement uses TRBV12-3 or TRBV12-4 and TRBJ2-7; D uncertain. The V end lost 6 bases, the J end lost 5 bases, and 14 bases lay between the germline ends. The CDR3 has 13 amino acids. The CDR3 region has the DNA TGTGCCAGCAGGCCCACGGTGGTCGACGAGCAGTACTTC. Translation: CASRPTVVDEQYF.

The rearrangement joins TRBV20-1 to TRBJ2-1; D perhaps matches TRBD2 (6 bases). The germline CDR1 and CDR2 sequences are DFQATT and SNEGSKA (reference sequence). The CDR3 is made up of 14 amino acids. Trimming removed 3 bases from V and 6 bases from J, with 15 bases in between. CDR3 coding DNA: TGCAGTGCTAGGTCCCTAGCGTGGGGCAATGAGCAGTTCTTC. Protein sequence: CSARSLAWGNEQFF.

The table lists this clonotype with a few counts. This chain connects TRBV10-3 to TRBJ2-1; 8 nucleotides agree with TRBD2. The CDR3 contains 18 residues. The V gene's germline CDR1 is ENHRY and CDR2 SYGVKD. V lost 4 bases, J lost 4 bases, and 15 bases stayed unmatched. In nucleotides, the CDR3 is TGTGCCATCAGTGCCCATGACGATCTAGCGGGTCTTTACAATGAGCAGTTCTTC. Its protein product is CAISAHDDLAGLYNEQFF.

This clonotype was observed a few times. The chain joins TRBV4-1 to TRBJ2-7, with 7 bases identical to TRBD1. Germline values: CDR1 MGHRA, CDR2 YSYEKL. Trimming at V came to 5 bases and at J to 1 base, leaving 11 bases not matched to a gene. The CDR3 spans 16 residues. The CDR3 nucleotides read TGCGCCAGCAGCGAAGTTTTAGGGGGCGCTTCCTACGAGCAGTACTTC. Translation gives CASSEVLGGASYEQYF.